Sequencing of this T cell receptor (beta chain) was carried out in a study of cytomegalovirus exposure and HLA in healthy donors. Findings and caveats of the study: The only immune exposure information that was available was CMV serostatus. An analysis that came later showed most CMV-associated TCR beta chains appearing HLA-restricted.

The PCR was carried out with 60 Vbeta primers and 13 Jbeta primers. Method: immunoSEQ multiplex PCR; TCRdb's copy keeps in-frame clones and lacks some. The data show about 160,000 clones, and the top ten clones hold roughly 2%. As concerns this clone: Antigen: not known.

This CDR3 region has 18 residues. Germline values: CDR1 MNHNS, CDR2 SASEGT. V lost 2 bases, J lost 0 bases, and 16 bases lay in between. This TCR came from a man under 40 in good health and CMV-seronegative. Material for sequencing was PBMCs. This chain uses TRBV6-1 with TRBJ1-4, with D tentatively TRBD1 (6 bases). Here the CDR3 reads CASSERGGRQATNEKLFF. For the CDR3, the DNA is TGTGCCAGCAGTGAAAGGGGGGGGAGACAAGCAACTAATGAAAAACTGTTTTTT.